This T cell receptor beta chain stems from a study of blood T cell repertoires in COVID-19. About the research overall: From T cells, B-cell-depleted T cells, or PBMCs came the material, which was cDNA or gDNA.

The V gene's germline CDR1 is LGHDT and CDR2 YNNKEL (reference sequence). The V and J ends lost 2 bases and 12 bases respectively, with 10 bases between them. The length of the CDR3 is 11 residues. Recovery meant two consecutive negative NP/OP PCR tests, professional clearance, or resolved symptoms. Authors' methods: Reference gene primers were amplified, and this amplification served to estimate nucleated cell counts. Produced via immunoSEQ multiplex PCR; TCRdb's table is partial and in-frame only. V and J calls and clone size follow that table, whereas D and trimming were derived from the DNA. Among 350,000 to 450,000 clones, 75% to 90% were seen once, and the ten largest hold around 1.1%.

The clonotype was recovered from a young man who had recovered from COVID-19. The V gene is TRBV3-1 (or the pseudogene TRBV3-2), the J gene TRBJ1-2, with D possibly TRBD1 on 5 matching bases. The source material was PBMCs or T cells enriched from blood (not recorded which). The CDR3 DNA reads TGTGCCAGCAGCCAACCTGGACACCACACCTTC. This sequence encodes CASSQPGHHTF.